A selection of T cell receptor beta chains follows, all from one sample in a study of CXCR3-negative and CXCR3-positive naive CD8 T cells. TCRdb reprocessed the 5' RACE reads, keeping one entry per CDR3 protein, no DNA. This table holds 100,000 to 150,000 distinct CDR3 sequences. Sequencing used naive CXCR3- CD8+ T cells from blood. The receptor source for this set is a human donor in good health. Some clones in this sample may be carry-over from other donors' samples. Both conserved end residues are part of each CDR3.

>TRBJ2-7|TRBV6-1
CASSSIQGSYEQYF
>TRBJ1-2|TRBV14
CASSQDRGHYGYTF
>TRBJ2-3|TRBV7-8
CASSLVVSGATDTQYF
>TRBJ2-5|TRBV2
CASSHQTTLAGRETQYF
>TRBJ2-7|TRBV27
CASSTTGGGSYEQYF
>TRBJ2-7|TRBV23-1
CASSQSGSSSYEQYF
>TRBJ2-1|TRBV27
CASSFAVSRRDRPYNEQFF
>TRBJ1-3|TRBV7-8
CASSYGGRTVDTIYF
>TRBJ2-6|TRBV20-1
CSARVRRNNAGRPTGLGANVLTF
>TRBJ2-3|TRBV29-1
CSVEFGGGTGDPSSTDTQYF